This T cell receptor (beta chain) was observed in a study of shared clonotypes between healthy human individuals. Trimming took 0 bases from V and 12 from J, leaving 15 bases between them. This CDR3 region has 13 residues. Germline CDR1 and CDR2: KGHSH and LQKENI. Several immunoSEQ plates received, in even portions, the genomic DNA of each subset. Replicate PCRs for sorted subsets used approximately 190 ng DNA; this equaled 25,000 to 30,000 T cell genomes. As originally analysed: Without quality scores, immunoSEQ junctional reads could not be filtered like full-length reads. TCRdb's table, derived via immunoSEQ multiplex PCR, lists solely in-frame clones and lacks some. That table gives V, J and clone size, and the DNA gave D and trimming. Of more than 2 million clones in the sample, roughly 94% were seen once.

This clonotype was obtained from a man aged 18 to 35 in good health. The material sequenced was naive CD4+ T cells sorted from blood. Subset specified: CD45RA+ positively selected. V and J are TRBV18 and TRBJ2-7; D perhaps matches TRBD1 (5 bases). Here the CDR3 reads CASSPPVGAQWYF. The CDR3 coding sequence is TGTGCCAGCTCACCACCGGTAGGGGCCCAGTGGTACTTC.